These T cell receptor beta chains were read from a single sample in a study of glioma-infiltrating T cells after dendritic cell vaccination. Clones were sequenced by immunoSEQ multiplex PCR, and TCRdb holds only the in-frame ones, with some missing. Altogether around 100,000 clones are present, roughly four fifths being singletons, with the ten largest covering under 7%. The sequenced sample was blood, obtained after dendritic cell vaccination. The receptors here all came from a human donor with glioblastoma. Each CDR3 is given with its conserved first and last residue. D genes are given only for firm matches. Clone size is given for some rows only: seen once, a few or many times, or a class if the clone is expanded.

j_gene: TRBJ2-7
abundance: few
d_gene: .
v_gene: TRBV7-2
CDR3nt: TGTGCCAGCAGTCATCCAGGGATCTACGAGCAGTACTTC
CDR3aa: CASSHPGIYEQYF

j_gene: TRBJ1-1
abundance: .
d_gene: .
v_gene: TRBV4-2
CDR3nt: TGTGCCAGCAGCCAAGACAGGGCTTCTGAAGCTTTCTTT
CDR3aa: CASSQDRASEAFF

j_gene: TRBJ1-2
abundance: .
d_gene: .
v_gene: TRBV30
CDR3nt: TGTGCCTGGAGTTCGACAGGCTATGGCTACACCTTC
CDR3aa: CAWSSTGYGYTF

j_gene: TRBJ1-2
abundance: .
d_gene: TRBD1
v_gene: TRBV15
CDR3nt: TGTGCCACCAGCAGGGACAGGGAAGACGGCTACACCTTC
CDR3aa: CATSRDREDGYTF

j_gene: TRBJ1-5
abundance: .
d_gene: .
v_gene: TRBV18
CDR3nt: TGTGCCAGCTCCCCGGTAGGAGGCAATCAGCCCCAGCATTTT
CDR3aa: CASSPVGGNQPQHF

j_gene: TRBJ1-2
abundance: few
d_gene: .
v_gene: TRBV7-9
CDR3nt: TGTGCCAGCAGCTTTCCAACCCAGGGTGGCTACACCTTC
CDR3aa: CASSFPTQGGYTF

j_gene: TRBJ1-2
abundance: .
d_gene: TRBD1
v_gene: TRBV7-2
CDR3nt: TGTGCCAGCAGCCCCGGGACAGACTATGGCTACACCTTC
CDR3aa: CASSPGTDYGYTF

j_gene: TRBJ1-6
abundance: many
d_gene: .
v_gene: TRBV6-1
CDR3nt: TGTGCCAGCAGTGTTGGAGTCGCTAATTCACCCCTCCACTTT
CDR3aa: CASSVGVANSPLHF

j_gene: TRBJ1-2
abundance: .
d_gene: TRBD1
v_gene: TRBV27
CDR3nt: TGTGCCAGCAGTTTATTTCCCCAGACAGGGGGGTATGGCTACACCTTC
CDR3aa: CASSLFPQTGGYGYTF

j_gene: TRBJ1-2
abundance: .
d_gene: .
v_gene: TRBV5-4
CDR3nt: TGTGCCAGCAGCTCAGATAACTATGGCTACACCTTC
CDR3aa: CASSSDNYGYTF

j_gene: TRBJ1-2
abundance: .
d_gene: .
v_gene: TRBV9
CDR3nt: TGTGCCAGCAGCGTAGACAGTAACTATGGCTACACCTTC
CDR3aa: CASSVDSNYGYTF

j_gene: TRBJ1-2
abundance: .
d_gene: .
v_gene: TRBV14
CDR3nt: TGTGCCAGCAGCCAACGATTGGAAGGGAGGAACTATGGCTACACCTTC
CDR3aa: CASSQRLEGRNYGYTF

j_gene: TRBJ1-1
abundance: .
d_gene: .
v_gene: TRBV5-1
CDR3nt: TGCGCCAGCAGCTTGGAAATAACAGGAAATGAAGCTTTCTTT
CDR3aa: CASSLEITGNEAFF

j_gene: TRBJ2-5
abundance: .
d_gene: .
v_gene: TRBV6-1
CDR3nt: TGTGCCAGCAGTGATTTTAGCGGCCAAGAGACCCAGTACTTC
CDR3aa: CASSDFSGQETQYF

j_gene: TRBJ1-3
abundance: .
d_gene: TRBD1
v_gene: TRBV7-9
CDR3nt: TGTGCCAGCAGCCCCGGGACAGGGGTACTTATCGGTGGAAACACCATATATTTT
CDR3aa: CASSPGTGVLIGGNTIYF